One sample yielded the 18 T cell receptor beta chains listed below, sequenced in a study of spatial heterogeneity in lung cancer. Time point described: sample taken at primary tumor resection. TCRdb reprocessed the 5' RACE reads with MiXCR, giving one entry per CDR3 protein. The sample has several thousand distinct CDR3 sequences, under 6% seen once. Sequenced material: normal lung tissue next to the tumor, taken at surgery. Source of these receptors: a female donor with early-stage non-small cell lung cancer.

Ten or more counts support this clonotype. V gene TRBV16 combines with J gene TRBJ2-2; 8 nucleotides align to TRBD1. V trimming: 4 bases; J trimming: 4 bases; junction bases outside the gene matches: 8. The V gene's germline CDR1 is KGHSY and CDR2 FQNENV. The CDR3 is 16 residues long. The CDR3 region is CASSLRGQGGTGELFF. DNA for the CDR3: TGTGCCAGCAGCCTAAGAGGACAGGGAGGCACCGGGGAGCTGTTTTTT.

By its share, this clonotype is medium-sized. The chain has TRBV28 and TRBJ1-3; no firm D call. The CDR3 has 14 amino acids. CDR1 is MDHEN and CDR2 is SYDVKM in the germline V gene. Trimming left V 4 bases short and J 2 bases short, with 9 bases between. The DNA of the CDR3 is TGTGCCAGCAGTTGGAGTGGTACTGGAAACACCATATATTTT. Translating gives CASSWSGTGNTIYF.

This clonotype is medium-sized by share. The chain couples TRBV7-2 to TRBJ2-5; no firm D call. From germline, CDR1 is SGHTA and CDR2 FQGNSA. V lost 5 bases and J lost 2, with 9 bases in between. The CDR3 covers 13 residues. The CDR3, as DNA: TGTGCCAGCAGCCGGACCAATCAAGAGACCCAGTACTTC. As protein: CASSRTNQETQYF.

There are many counts of this clonotype. This chain joins TRBV12-3 or TRBV12-4 and TRBJ2-6; no clear D gene. The CDR3 runs to 14 residues. Trimming stripped 3 bases from V and 0 bases from J, with 3 bases between. CDR3 nucleotides: TGTGCCAGCAGTTTGACCTCTGGGGCCAACGTCCTGACTTTC. It specifies CASSLTSGANVLTF.

Relative to its sample, this clonotype is medium-sized. The V call is TRBV5-1, the J call TRBJ2-5; TRBD2 matches 8 bases. The CDR3 is 13 residues long. After removal of 6 bases from V and 5 bases from J, the junction contained 6 bases not matched to a gene. Germline V gene lookup returns CDR1 SGHRS and CDR2 YFSETQ. In nucleotides, the CDR3 is TGCGCCAGCAAAGAAACGGGAGGGGAGACCCAGTACTTC. Its translation is CASKETGGETQYF.

This clonotype was seen repeatedly, ten times or more. The chain recombines TRBV11-2 with TRBJ1-2; 8 nucleotides align to TRBD1. V lost 3 bases to trimming and J lost 4 bases; unmatched junction nucleotides: 4. The CDR3 totals 14 residues. Germline assignment: CDR1 SGHAT and CDR2 FQNNGV. CDR3 protein: CASSLTGAPYGYTF. CDR3 nucleotides: TGTGCCAGCAGCTTGACAGGGGCGCCCTATGGCTACACCTTC.

The CDR3 is CSAANPTGGTGELFF. CDR3 DNA: TGCAGTGCGGCCAACCCAACAGGGGGCACCGGGGAGCTGTTTTTT. The V call is TRBV20-1, the J call TRBJ2-2; TRBD1 matches 8 bases. V shed 6 bases and J 4 bases; nucleotides not matched to a gene: 10. In germline, CDR1 is DFQATT, CDR2 SNEGSKA (reference sequence). The CDR3 loop spans 15 amino acids.

The chain combines TRBV11-1 with TRBJ2-7; no clear D. Germline values: CDR1 SGHAT, CDR2 FQDESV (reference sequence). CDR3 length equals 16 residues. Deletions cut 3 bases from V and 1 base from J, with 16 bases between. The CDR3 region is CASSLQSIGSSYEQYF. The CDR3 DNA follows: TGTGCCAGCAGCTTGCAATCGATAGGGTCTTCCTACGAGCAGTACTTC.

This clonotype turned up a few times. The rearrangement joins TRBV10-3 to TRBJ2-3, with unresolved D. Trimming took off 2 bases at V and 2 bases at J, with 5 bases between the two ends. CDR1 is ENHRY and CDR2 is SYGVKD in the germline V gene. This CDR3 comprises 13 residues. CDR3 coding DNA: TGTGCCATCAGTGAGGACCACACAGATACGCAGTATTTT. Protein sequence: CAISEDHTDTQYF.

Relative to its sample, this clonotype is medium-sized. The chain employs TRBV12-3 or TRBV12-4 and TRBJ2-2, with 8 bases that match TRBD1. With 3 bases clipped from V and 5 bases from J, the junction kept 5 bases outside the gene matches. The CDR3 has 15 amino acids. CDR3 DNA sequence: TGTGCCAGCAGTTTCAGGGGGCGAGGGACCGGGGAGCTGTTTTTT. Translation: CASSFRGRGTGELFF.

In its sample, this clonotype is medium-sized. V and J are TRBV12-3 or TRBV12-4 and TRBJ1-2; no clear D. CDR3 size: 13 residues. V was clipped by 6 bases and J by 6 bases, with 14 bases between them. CDR3 loop: CASSPQTSDGYTF. Here the CDR3 DNA reads TGTGCCAGCAGCCCCCAAACATCGGATGGCTACACCTTC.

By its share, this clonotype is medium-sized. The junction differs from germline at one of its ends, possibly a read error. The chain couples TRBV2 to TRBJ1-4, with 8 bases lining up with TRBD1. Germline V gives CDR1 SNHLY, CDR2 FYNNEI. The CDR3 loop spans 14 amino acids. The CDR3 bases are TGTGCCAGCAATGAACAGGGGGGAAGTGAAAAACTGTTTTTT. Protein product: CASNEQGGSEKLFF.

The chain recombines TRBV5-1 with TRBJ1-2; possible D gene TRBD1, 5 bases. CDR1 is SGHRS, CDR2 YFSETQ, per germline. The CDR3 is 13 residues long. The V gene lost 4 bases and the J gene lost 5 bases, with 12 bases spanning the gap. As DNA, the CDR3 is TGCGCCAGCAGCCTAGAGGGGCGGTATGGCTACACCTTC. This translates into CASSLEGRYGYTF.

This clonotype is judged medium-sized. The chain uses TRBV6-2 or TRBV6-3 and TRBJ1-5; possibly TRBD1 for D (6 bases). Per germline, CDR1 MNHEY and CDR2 SVGEGT. Trimming pared 7 bases from V and 4 bases from J, leaving 14 bases between. The CDR3 loop spans 14 amino acids. The CDR3 here is CASTRGQGNQPQHF. CDR3 DNA sequence: TGTGCCAGCACCCGAGGGCAGGGGAATCAGCCCCAGCATTTT.

This clonotype was observed a handful of times. The rearrangement joins TRBV28 to TRBJ2-7; tentatively, D is TRBD1 or TRBD2 (5 bases each). The CDR3 contains 14 residues. Germline CDR1 is MDHEN and CDR2 is SYDVKM. Trimming removed 9 bases from V and 4 bases from J, with 19 bases in between. Written as DNA, the CDR3 is TGTGCCAGTATGAGGGGCTTCGAGAAATACGAGCAGTACTTC. It translates to CASMRGFEKYEQYF.

Judged by abundance, this clonotype is medium-sized. J is TRBJ2-3 and V is TRBV11-2; D remains ambiguous. Germline CDR1 reads SGHAT; CDR2 reads FQNNGV. Trimming took off 10 bases at V and 6 bases at J, with 11 bases between the two ends. The CDR3 is 11 residues long. The CDR3, as DNA: TGTGCCATCTCGACCTGGGATACGCAGTATTTT. Its translation is CAISTWDTQYF.

This clonotype is deemed medium-sized. The V gene is TRBV10-3, the J gene TRBJ1-2, with D maybe TRBD1 (5 bases). The CDR3 runs to 14 residues. Trimming left V 8 bases short and J 4 bases short, with 17 bases between. Germline V CDR1 and CDR2: ENHRY, SYGVKD. For the CDR3, the DNA is TGTGCCATCTGGAGACAGACTTCGGGCTATGGCTACACCTTC. The encoded protein is CAIWRQTSGYGYTF.

This clonotype was recorded many times. The chain uses TRBV12-3 or TRBV12-4 and TRBJ2-1; D possibly corresponds to TRBD2 (6 bases). The CDR3 sequence is 12 residues long. The V end was cut by 6 bases, the J end by 15 bases, with 18 bases between. CDR3 DNA sequence: TGTGCCAGCAGCACTCCGGGACTCAAGCCGTTCTTC. The encoded protein is CASSTPGLKPFF.